This T cell receptor (beta chain) derives from a study of T cell repertoires in cytomegalovirus infection. After removal of 4 bases from V and 0 bases from J, the junction contained 10 bases not matched to a gene. In germline, CDR1 is DFQATT, CDR2 SNEGSKA (reference sequence). The CDR3 spans 17 residues. TCRdb recomputed calls from the reads with MiXCR, one row per CDR3 protein. Counted here are fewer than 1,000,000 distinct CDR3 sequences, more than 25% occurring once; the ten biggest clones make up around 15%. Of note for this clonotype: Its target is not known.

This chain connects TRBV20-1 to TRBJ2-3, with 10 bases matching TRBD1. The TCR comes from a human donor in good health (CMV status not recorded). Some clones in this sample may be carry-over from other donors' samples. Source: cultured CD8+ T cells from PBMCs, taken from culture after CMV antigen stimulation. CDR3 in amino acids: CSATGDRGRFSTDTQYF. CDR3 coding DNA: TGCAGTGCTACCGGGGACAGGGGACGGTTTAGCACAGATACGCAGTATTTT.